This is a list of T cell receptor beta chains from one sample in a study of T cells in Graves' hyperthyroidism and ophthalmopathy. TCRdb fed the multiplex PCR reads into MiXCR, producing one record per CDR3 protein. The sample records 550,000 to 700,000 distinct CDR3 sequences, roughly 14% being singletons. The sequencing sample was made of blood. These receptors were collected from a middle-aged woman with Graves' ophthalmopathy. CDR3s include the opening cysteine and the closing phenylalanine or tryptophan. Fields, in order: V gene, CDR3 protein.

>TRBV9
CASTAGGAGDTEAFF
>TRBV6-2/TRBV6-3
CASSYGRTGDYEQYF
>TRBV2
CASSPGTGYYEQYF
>TRBV19
CASSFRQLLNTGELFF
>TRBV9
CASSVVAGRPNTQYF
>TRBV3-1
CASSQGSSGMVETQYF
>TRBV29-1
CSVERGVWNTEAFF
>TRBV7-2
CASSLGIDGRNYEQYF
>TRBV19
CASSNVRGGAYEQYF
>TRBV18
CASSPSVSTYEQYF
>TRBV3-1
CASETPDGMGETQYF
>TRBV5-1
CASSLEREGANTGELFF
>TRBV20-1
CSARVLVLETQYF
>TRBV28
CASSLEGAGYGYTF
>TRBV6-5
CASSYFYSKSGYTF
>TRBV28
CASTSGQGVVSQETQYF
>TRBV20-1
CSALQGGNTEAFF
>TRBV20-1
CSARRGSLIEAFF
>TRBV29-1
CSVEDPSSASEQYF
>TRBV12-3/TRBV12-4
CASKTNSGNTIYF
>TRBV27
CASSRDRGNSPLHF
>TRBV27
CASKTGEAISGANVLTF
>TRBV4-1
CASSQDRGGHQPQHF
>TRBV27
CASSLSRGGTEAFF
>TRBV12-3/TRBV12-4
CASCPSAGGYTEAFF
>TRBV11-1
CASSPRGQGGTGELFF
>TRBV20-1
CSARAAFGNEQYF
>TRBV6-1
CASSESGLGANVLTF
>TRBV10-3
CAISGASGGQETQYF
>TRBV6-2/TRBV6-3
CASGPGQGLGEAFF
>TRBV19
CASSPRTGEGTEAFF
>TRBV30
CAWSPGQNPYTF
>TRBV6-5
CVSSYAQGAKVHTEAFF
>TRBV7-9
CAIRTSGNTGELFF
>TRBV28
CASTLTGAGGLGEQYF
>TRBV11-2
CASSTTTGGPDTEAFF
>TRBV25-1
CASSGTTGANVLTF
>TRBV9
CASSLTGTSNTEAFF
>TRBV4-1
CASSQGGQSLYGYTF
>TRBV6-5
CASSWTSELAKNIQYF
>TRBV19
CASSSIPGLAGVGETQYF
>TRBV28
CASSFKGSGNTIYF
>TRBV12-3/TRBV12-4
CASSLGGRNGYTF
>TRBV6-5
CASSNTDSSGNTIYF
>TRBV6-5
CASSYNNRAVQAFF